This T cell receptor beta chain was identified in a study of a mutant IDH1 vaccine in newly diagnosed glioma. Study in general: Vaccination was launched 4-6 weeks after radiotherapy alone, or with temozolomide cycles.

This clone is a singleton in its sample. Its antigen remains unknown. CDR1 and CDR2 (germline): MNHEY, SVGAGI. The CDR3 length is 12 residues. The V end lost 8 bases, the J end lost 9 bases, and 11 bases lay between the germline ends. Sequencing was performed with immunoSEQ multiplex PCR; in TCRdb, only in-frame clones are kept and a portion is missing. The sample holds tens of thousands of clones, 84% seen once. Time point reported: week 23, last vaccination. Vaccine doses each comprised 300 ug of mutant IDH1 20-mer peptide, with topical imiquimod. The source is a man aged 18 to 29 with glioma. The chain combines TRBV6-5 with TRBJ1-6; D gene uncertain. Here the sequenced sample was PBMCs, taken from a glioma patient whose treatment included an IDH1 peptide vaccine. CDR3 nucleotide sequence: TGTGCCAGCTTTGGATTCGGTTCACCCCTCCACTTT. It yields the protein CASFGFGSPLHF.